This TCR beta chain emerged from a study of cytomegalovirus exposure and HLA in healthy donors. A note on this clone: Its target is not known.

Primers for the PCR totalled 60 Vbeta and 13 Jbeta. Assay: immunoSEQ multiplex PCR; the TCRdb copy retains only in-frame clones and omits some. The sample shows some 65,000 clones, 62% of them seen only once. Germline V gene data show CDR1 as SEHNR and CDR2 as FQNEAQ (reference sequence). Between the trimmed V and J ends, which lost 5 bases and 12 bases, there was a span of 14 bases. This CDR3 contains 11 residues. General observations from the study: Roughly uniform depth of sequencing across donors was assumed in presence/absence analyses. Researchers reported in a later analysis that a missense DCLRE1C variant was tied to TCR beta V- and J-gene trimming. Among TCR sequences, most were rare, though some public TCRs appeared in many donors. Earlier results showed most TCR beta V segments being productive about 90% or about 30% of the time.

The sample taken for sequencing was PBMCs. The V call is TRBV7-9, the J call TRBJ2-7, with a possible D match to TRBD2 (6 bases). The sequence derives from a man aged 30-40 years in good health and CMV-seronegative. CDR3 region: CASSPGGGTYF. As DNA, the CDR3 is TGTGCCAGCAGCCCCGGTGGGGGGACGTACTTC.